This T cell receptor (beta chain) is drawn from a study of spatial heterogeneity in lung cancer. Study-wide points: Detection of ubiquitous tumor TCRs in blood was higher at resection than follow-up.

By sample share, this clonotype is medium-sized. Its specificity is not known. A distinct unique molecular identifier was carried by each TCR cDNA molecule. Each CDR3 protein gets one entry after TCRdb re-called the 5' RACE reads with MiXCR. The data contain 7,000 or so distinct CDR3 sequences, 15% to 20% of them singletons. Time point indicated: sample taken at primary tumor resection. Whole RNA obtained from tumor, nontumor lung or frozen PBMC underwent sequencing without sorting. There were 72 donors, all of them untreated patients with early-stage non-small cell lung cancer. Germline CDR1 MNHEY, CDR2 SVGAGI. With 8 bases removed from V and 6 bases from J, the gap between germline ends came to 7 bases. CDR3 length equals 11 residues.

The sample here was PBMCs, taken at surgery. The clonotype originates from a female donor with early-stage non-small cell lung cancer. The chain uses TRBV6-5 and TRBJ2-2, with D unresolved. Here the CDR3 reads CASGRSGELFF. The CDR3, as DNA: TGTGCCAGCGGAAGGTCCGGGGAGCTGTTTTTT.